This T cell receptor (beta chain) is from a study of control samples from healthy donors and cancer patients. Only a few counts were recorded for this clone. The CDR3 loop spans 13 amino acids. Germline CDR1 is SNHLY and CDR2 is FYNNEI. Trimming cost V 3 bases and J 12 bases, with 12 bases left between them. Data came from immunoSEQ multiplex PCR; TCRdb stores just in-frame clones and leaves some out. The data show roughly 99,000 clones, almost 85% seen once. V usage is TRBV2 and J usage is TRBJ1-6; D is unclear. The specimen sequenced was blood. The origin of this receptor is a man in his 60s in good health. The CDR3 region has the DNA TGTGCCAGCAGTGATCAGGCCAGAGGACCCCTCCACTTT. Its translation is CASSDQARGPLHF.